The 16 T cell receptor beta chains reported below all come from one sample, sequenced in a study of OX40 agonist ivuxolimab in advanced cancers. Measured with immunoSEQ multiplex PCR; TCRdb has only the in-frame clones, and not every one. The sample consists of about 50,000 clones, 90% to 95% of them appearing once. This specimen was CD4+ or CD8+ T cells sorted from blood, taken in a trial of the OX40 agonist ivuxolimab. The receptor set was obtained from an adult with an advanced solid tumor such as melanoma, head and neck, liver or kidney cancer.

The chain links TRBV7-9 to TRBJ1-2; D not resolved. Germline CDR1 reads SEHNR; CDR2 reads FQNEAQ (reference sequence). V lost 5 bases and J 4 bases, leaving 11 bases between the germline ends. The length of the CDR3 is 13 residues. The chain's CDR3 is CASSMTTVYGYTF. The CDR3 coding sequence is TGTGCCAGCAGCATGACAACCGTCTATGGCTACACCTTC.

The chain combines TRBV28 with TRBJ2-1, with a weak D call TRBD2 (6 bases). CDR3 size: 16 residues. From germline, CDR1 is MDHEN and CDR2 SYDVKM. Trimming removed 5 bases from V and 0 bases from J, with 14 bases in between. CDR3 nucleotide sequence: TGTGCCAGCAGTCTCGGGGCGGGGAGCTCCTACAATGAGCAGTTCTTC. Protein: CASSLGAGSSYNEQFF.

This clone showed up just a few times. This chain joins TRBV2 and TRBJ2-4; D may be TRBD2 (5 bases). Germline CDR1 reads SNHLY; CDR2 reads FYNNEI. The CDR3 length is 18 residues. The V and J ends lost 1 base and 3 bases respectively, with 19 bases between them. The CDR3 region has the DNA TGTGCCAGCAGTGAAGAGGTATTCAGCTCTAGCCGCAAAAACATTCAGTACTTC. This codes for CASSEEVFSSSRKNIQYF.

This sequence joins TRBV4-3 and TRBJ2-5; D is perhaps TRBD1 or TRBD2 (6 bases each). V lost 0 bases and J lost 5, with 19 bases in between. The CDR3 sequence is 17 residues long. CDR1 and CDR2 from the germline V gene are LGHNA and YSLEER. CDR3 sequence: CASSQDGTGLQGETQYF. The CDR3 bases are TGCGCCAGCAGCCAAGATGGGACGGGACTGCAGGGGGAGACCCAGTACTTC.

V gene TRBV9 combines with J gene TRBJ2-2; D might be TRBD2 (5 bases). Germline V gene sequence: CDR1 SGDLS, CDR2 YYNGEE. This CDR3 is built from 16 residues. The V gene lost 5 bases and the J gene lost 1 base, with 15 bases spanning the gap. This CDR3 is CASSTAEVGNTGELFF. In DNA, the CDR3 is TGTGCCAGCAGTACCGCGGAGGTGGGGAACACCGGGGAGCTGTTTTTT. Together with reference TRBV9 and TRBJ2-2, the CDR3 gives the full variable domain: DSGVTQTPKHLITATGQRVTLRCSPRSGDLSVYWYQQSLDQGLQFLIQYYNGEERAKGNILERFSAQQFPDLHSELNLSSLELGDSALYFCASSTAEVGNTGELFFGEGSRLTVL.

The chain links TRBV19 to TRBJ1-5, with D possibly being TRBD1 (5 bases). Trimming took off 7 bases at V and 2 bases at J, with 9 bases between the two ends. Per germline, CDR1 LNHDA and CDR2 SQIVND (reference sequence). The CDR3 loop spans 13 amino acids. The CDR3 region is CASNWDGNQPQHF. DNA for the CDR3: TGTGCCAGTAATTGGGACGGCAATCAGCCCCAGCATTTT.

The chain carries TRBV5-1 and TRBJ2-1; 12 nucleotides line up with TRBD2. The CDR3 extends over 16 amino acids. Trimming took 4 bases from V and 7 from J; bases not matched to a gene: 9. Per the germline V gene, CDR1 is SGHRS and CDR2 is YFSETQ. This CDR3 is CASSGGLAGFGNEQFF. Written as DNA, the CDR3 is TGCGCCAGCAGCGGGGGACTAGCGGGTTTCGGGAATGAGCAGTTCTTC.

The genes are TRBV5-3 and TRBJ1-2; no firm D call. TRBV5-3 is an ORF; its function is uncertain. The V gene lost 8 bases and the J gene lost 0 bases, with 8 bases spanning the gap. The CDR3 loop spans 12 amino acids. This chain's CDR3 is CASRAPNYGYTF. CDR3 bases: TGTGCCAGCAGAGCTCCTAACTATGGCTACACCTTC.

The DNA for the CDR3 is TGTGCCAGCAGCCCGCGGACAGGGAACAGCCGAGAAGAGACCCAGTACTTC. Translating it yields CASSPRTGNSREETQYF. V and J are TRBV7-8 and TRBJ2-5; 8 bases fit TRBD1. Germline-derived CDR1 and CDR2 are SGHVS and FQNEAQ. The CDR3 contains 17 residues. The V gene end was trimmed by 5 bases and the J gene end by 3 bases; junction bases not matched to a gene: 14.

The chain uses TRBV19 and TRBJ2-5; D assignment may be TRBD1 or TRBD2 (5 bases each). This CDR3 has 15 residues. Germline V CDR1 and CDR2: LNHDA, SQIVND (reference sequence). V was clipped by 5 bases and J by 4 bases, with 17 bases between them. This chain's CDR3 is CASSPPPGTLETQYF. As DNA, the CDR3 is TGTGCCAGTAGTCCACCCCCCGGGACCTTAGAGACCCAGTACTTC.

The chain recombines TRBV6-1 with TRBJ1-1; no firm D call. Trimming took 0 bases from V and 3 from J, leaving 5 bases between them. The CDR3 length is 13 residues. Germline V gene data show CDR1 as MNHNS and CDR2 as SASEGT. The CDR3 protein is CASSEARYTEAFF. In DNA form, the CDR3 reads TGTGCCAGCAGTGAAGCGAGGTACACTGAAGCTTTCTTT.

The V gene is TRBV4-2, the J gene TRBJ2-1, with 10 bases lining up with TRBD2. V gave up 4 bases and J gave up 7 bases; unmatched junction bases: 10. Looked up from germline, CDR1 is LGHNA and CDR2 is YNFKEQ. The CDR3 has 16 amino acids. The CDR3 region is CASSLGPSGGPNEQFF. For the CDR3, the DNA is TGTGCCAGCAGCCTGGGGCCTAGCGGGGGCCCGAATGAGCAGTTCTTC.

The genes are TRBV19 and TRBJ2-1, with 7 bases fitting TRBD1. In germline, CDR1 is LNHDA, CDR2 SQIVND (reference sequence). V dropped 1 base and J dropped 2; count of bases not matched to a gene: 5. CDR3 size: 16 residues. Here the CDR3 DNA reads TGTGCCAGTAGTATAGTAGGCACAGGGGCCTACAATGAGCAGTTCTTC. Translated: CASSIVGTGAYNEQFF.

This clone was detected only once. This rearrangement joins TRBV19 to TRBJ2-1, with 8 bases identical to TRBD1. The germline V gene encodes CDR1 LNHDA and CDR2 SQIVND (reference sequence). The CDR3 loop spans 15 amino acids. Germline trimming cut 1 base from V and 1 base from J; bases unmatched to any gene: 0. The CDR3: CASSIGTGSYNEQFF. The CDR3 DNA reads TGTGCCAGTAGTATAGGGACAGGGTCCTACAATGAGCAGTTCTTC.

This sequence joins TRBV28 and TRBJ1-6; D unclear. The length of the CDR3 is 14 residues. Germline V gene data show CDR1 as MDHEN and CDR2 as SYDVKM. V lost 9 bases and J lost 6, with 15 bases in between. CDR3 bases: TGTGCCAGTGCTGTGCCTTCGGGTAATTCACCCCTCCACTTT. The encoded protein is CASAVPSGNSPLHF.

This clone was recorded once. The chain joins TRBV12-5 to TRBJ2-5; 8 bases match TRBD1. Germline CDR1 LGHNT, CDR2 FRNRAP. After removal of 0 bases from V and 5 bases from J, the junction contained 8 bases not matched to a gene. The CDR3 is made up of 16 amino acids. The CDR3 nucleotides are TGTGCTAGTGGTTTGGTACAGGGGGGTCGGGTGGAGACCCAGTACTTC. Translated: CASGLVQGGRVETQYF. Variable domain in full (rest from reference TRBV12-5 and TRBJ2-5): DARVTQTPRHKVTEMGQEVTMRCQPILGHNTVFWYRQTMMQGLELLAYFRNRAPLDDSGMPKDRFSAEMPDATLATLKIQPSEPRDSAVYFCASGLVQGGRVETQYFGPGTRLLVL.